The 12 T cell receptor beta chains listed next were all sequenced from one sample in a study of vaccination and CD4 T cells after COVID-19. No antigen is known for these receptors. An Oncomine TCR Beta short-read assay was used to sequence the DNA from cultured CD4+ T cells. MiXCR, applied by TCRdb to the PCR reads, yields one record per CDR3 protein. The profile shows around 20,000 distinct CDR3 sequences, about 44% of them singletons. Treatment here: roughly 10-day PBMC culture with coronavirus spike peptide pools or control peptides (ViraFEST assay). The material was CD4+ T cells from blood, cultured in vitro, obtained before SARS-CoV-2 vaccination. Every receptor here comes from a human donor who had recovered from COVID-19.

The gene calls are TRBV19 and TRBJ1-1; D is possibly TRBD1 (6 bases). Germline loops: CDR1 LNHDA, CDR2 SQIVND (reference sequence). Trimming pared 6 bases from V and 3 bases from J, leaving 23 bases between. The CDR3 spans 17 residues. DNA for the CDR3: TGTGCCAGTAGATCCGTCGGGGGCCAGGGGTCCGACACTGAAGCTTTCTTT. It translates to CASRSVGGQGSDTEAFF.

CDR3 amino acids: CASSRTGTAYEQYF. As DNA, the CDR3 is TGTGCCAGTAGTCGGACAGGGACAGCCTACGAGCAGTACTTC. This rearrangement joins TRBV19 to TRBJ2-7; 8 bases fit TRBD1. Germline CDR1 is LNHDA and CDR2 is SQIVND (reference sequence). Unmatched junction bases numbered 5, after V lost 5 bases and J lost 2 bases. This CDR3 has 14 residues.

The chain couples TRBV7-2 to TRBJ2-4; 11 bases align to TRBD2. Germline CDR1 reads SGHTA; CDR2 reads FQGNSA. V dropped 3 bases and J dropped 2; count of bases not matched to a gene: 6. The CDR3 is made up of 17 amino acids. DNA of the CDR3: TGTGCCAGCAGCTTCTTGGGGACTAGCGGATCCAAAAACATTCAGTACTTC. It is translated as CASSFLGTSGSKNIQYF. Together with reference TRBV7-2 and TRBJ2-4, the CDR3 gives the full variable domain: GAGVSQSPSNKVTEKGKDVELRCDPISGHTALYWYRQSLGQGLEFLIYFQGNSAPDKSGLPSDRFSAERTGGSVSTLTIQRTQQEDSAVYLCASSFLGTSGSKNIQYFGAGTRLSVL.

The chain links TRBV7-2 to TRBJ2-2; D is ambiguous. V was trimmed by 5 bases and J by 5 bases, leaving 9 bases between them. This CDR3 region has 13 residues. The germline V gene encodes CDR1 SGHTA and CDR2 FQGNSA. In DNA, the CDR3 is TGTGCCAGCAGCCTCCTGCGAACCGGGGAGCTGTTTTTT. Residues: CASSLLRTGELFF. The full variable domain, with the rest looked up from reference TRBV7-2 and TRBJ2-2, is GAGVSQSPSNKVTEKGKDVELRCDPISGHTALYWYRQSLGQGLEFLIYFQGNSAPDKSGLPSDRFSAERTGGSVSTLTIQRTQQEDSAVYLCASSLLRTGELFFGEGSRLTVL.

This chain connects TRBV6-2 or TRBV6-3 to TRBJ2-7, with D possibly matching TRBD1 (6 bases). The CDR3 consists of 12 residues. The ends were cut back, 8 bases at V and 6 bases at J, with 14 bases in the middle. Germline V gives CDR1 MNHEY, CDR2 SVGEGT. The CDR3 loop is CASSWGRAEQYF. The DNA for the CDR3 is TGTGCCAGCTCTTGGGGGCGGGCCGAGCAGTACTTC.

This clonotype has only a few counts. CDR3 in DNA: TGTGCCAGCAGCTTAGTCAGGGCAACCTACGAGCAGTACTTC. Protein product: CASSLVRATYEQYF. The chain employs TRBV11-3 and TRBJ2-7; a possible D gene is TRBD1 (5 bases). Germline V gene lookup returns CDR1 SGHNT and CDR2 YENEEA. The CDR3 loop spans 14 amino acids. V lost 1 base and J 2 bases, leaving 9 bases between the germline ends.

By share of the sample, this clonotype is medium-sized. V and J are TRBV27 and TRBJ2-7; 8 nucleotides match TRBD2. This CDR3 is built from 15 residues. J lost 3 bases, V lost 2 bases, and 6 bases had no gene match. The germline V gene has CDR1 MNHEY and CDR2 SMNVEV (reference sequence). CDR3 sequence (DNA): TGTGCCAGCAGTTTAAAGGGTAGCGGGATCTACGAGCAGTACTTC. As protein: CASSLKGSGIYEQYF.

The rearrangement joins TRBV7-9 to TRBJ1-1, with 11 bases fitting TRBD1. The V segment lost 5 bases and the J segment 6 bases; nucleotides outside the gene matches: 8. The germline V gene encodes CDR1 SEHNR and CDR2 FQNEAQ (reference sequence). CDR3 length equals 15 residues. The CDR3 DNA follows: TGTGCCAGCAGCACCTGGACAGGGGGCCGGGCTGAAGCTTTCTTT. This gives the protein CASSTWTGGRAEAFF.

This clonotype was seen a handful of times. The chain combines TRBV20-1 with TRBJ2-1; TRBD1 is a possible D gene (6 bases). V lost 0 bases and J lost 5, with 14 bases in between. This CDR3 comprises 15 residues. Germline loops: CDR1 DFQATT, CDR2 SNEGSKA (reference sequence). As DNA, the CDR3 is TGCAGTGCTAGAGATGCGAACAGGGCAGACAATGAGCAGTTCTTC. Translation: CSARDANRADNEQFF.

This clonotype has just a few counts. The rearrangement uses TRBV2 and TRBJ1-2; D not certain. V was cut by 7 bases and J by 4 bases, with 13 bases left in between. The CDR3 is 13 amino acids. Germline V CDR1 and CDR2: SNHLY, FYNNEI. The CDR3 loop reads CASNPGRSYGYTF. CDR3 coding DNA: TGTGCCAGCAACCCAGGACGGAGCTATGGCTACACCTTC.

This sequence joins TRBV6-2 or TRBV6-3 and TRBJ2-7; D ambiguous. Per germline, CDR1 MNHEY and CDR2 SVGEGT. The CDR3 totals 12 residues. Trimming shortened V by 1 base and J by 3 bases, and 4 bases separated the two germline ends. The DNA of the CDR3 is TGTGCCAGCAGTTACTGGAGCTACGAGCAGTACTTC. Residues: CASSYWSYEQYF.

The rearrangement uses TRBV6-1 and TRBJ2-7, with D perhaps matching TRBD1 (6 bases). V shed 4 bases and J shed 0 bases, with 19 bases lying between them. The CDR3 is 17 residues long. The germline V gene has CDR1 MNHNS and CDR2 SASEGT. The CDR3 is CASSGRNRARNSYEQYF. CDR3 in DNA: TGTGCCAGCAGTGGCCGAAACAGGGCGAGGAACTCCTACGAGCAGTACTTC.